This record concerns one T cell receptor (beta chain) sequence. The sample holds one count of this clone. No cognate antigen has been identified for it. No clone much larger than this one lies a single base away; base qualities are absent. These data belong to a study of T cell responses to AZD1222 COVID-19 vaccine (dated by TCRdb to the early 2020s). For context, the study as a whole: TCR sequencing covered fewer than 250 trial participants: 200 to 220 given two doses of AZD1222 and approximately 25 given two doses of MenACWY control vaccine. Enrollment into the trials was organized by age into subgroups of 18-55, 56-69 and 70-plus years, and those subgroups contained 148, 28 and 57 TCR-sequenced participants, respectively.

Broad study findings and their caveats: Conclusions about previously exposed vaccinees are limited, since just 5 to 7 AZD1222 recipients were seropositive for SARS-CoV-2 at baseline. Because no day 14 peak-response samples were available, repertoires were characterized only after the peak T cell response. The 56-69-year group was small, and its depth increase did not reach significance, likely because of low power. After two AZD1222 doses, both the breadth and the depth of spike-specific TCRs were significantly higher than at day 0 and than in MenACWY recipients. Reportedly, close to half of the unique spike-specific TCRs recognized epitopes lying outside the regions that are mutated in the B.1.351 and B.1.1.7 variants. The vaccine-associated CD4 TCRs covered the entire spike protein, and the dominant responses fell in regions 160-218 and 743-854. Participants were mostly white British, with more females than males. The authors suggested clonal diversity may have been underestimated.

The CDR3 regions of human TCRbeta chains were analyzed by immunosequencing. In the paper's pipeline: TCRs in the repertoires were matched against a reference library of SARS-CoV-2-specific TCRs that had been generated with the MIRA antigen-specificity platform. Breadth was defined as the fraction of unique TCRs that were SARS-CoV-2-associated. Depth was defined as the fraction of total T cells that were SARS-CoV-2-associated. Using the MIRA data, each spike-specific TCR was mapped to the spike region that the TCR reacts to and placed in a CD4 or CD8 class. Log10-transformed breadth and depth values were compared by one-way ANOVA with Sidak's multiple comparisons tests. The source is immuneACCESS, and TCRdb retained only in-frame sequences with V and J called. Part of the clones is not carried over; for the studies checked, unresolved V genes explain less than half of this, and the remainder is unexplained. V and J calls and clone size are given by that table; D and trimming were obtained from the DNA. The sample profile shows more than 75,000 clones; approximately 90% of them were found once. 6.5% to 9.5% of the sample belongs to the ten largest clones.

The time point label corresponds to: about 28 days (+/-7) after the second vaccine dose. AZD1222 recipients with second doses at about 4 weeks or about 12 weeks were pooled, because spike-specific TCR depth and breadth did not differ between schedules. The vaccinee samples were drawn from two UK trials, COV001 and COV002, one of which was a single-blind randomized controlled phase 2/3 trial testing AZD1222 (ChAdOx1 nCoV-19) in healthy adults. Trial participant PBMC samples were collected at day 0 and day 28 after the second dose for TCRbeta chain sequencing. CDR1 and CDR2, looked up from the germline V gene, are SGHRS and YFSETQ. After removal of 1 base from V and 7 bases from J, the junction retains 5 bases not matched to a gene. Counted from cysteine to phenylalanine, this CDR3 has 14 amino acids. Only the CDR3 portion is preserved as DNA: 42 bases, with reading frame beginning at the first base.

The chain was built from TRBV5-1 and TRBJ2-7; TRBD2 aligns with 10 central bases. The clonotype comes from an adult who received the AZD1222 COVID-19 vaccine. Sequenced here: peripheral blood, sampled 28 days after the second AZD1222 dose. The CDR3 reads as follows: CASSLTSGMGEQYF. The DNA sequence is given as TGCGCCAGCAGCTTGACTAGCGGGATGGGGGAGCAGTACTTC.